This T cell receptor (beta chain) stems from a study of cytomegalovirus exposure and HLA in healthy donors. The study's findings and limits: High specificity and sensitivity for cytomegalovirus status were reported for the classifier.

Measured with immunoSEQ multiplex PCR; TCRdb has only the in-frame clones, and not every one. The table lists 200,000 to 250,000 clones, around 86% of them singletons, with 1.5% to 2% in the top ten. V shed 9 bases and J shed 6 bases, with 13 bases lying between them. Looked up from germline, CDR1 is SGHNT and CDR2 is YYREEE (reference sequence). There are 12 residues in the CDR3. A word on this clone: Its target is unknown.

The J gene is TRBJ2-1, the V gene TRBV5-4, with a weak D call TRBD2 (6 bases). This sequence was found in a woman younger than 35 in good health and CMV-seropositive. The sequencing sample was made of PBMCs. The CDR3 loop reads CAIPDGGNEQFF. DNA of the CDR3: TGTGCCATCCCGGACGGGGGCAATGAGCAGTTCTTC.